These 31 T cell receptor beta chains came from one sample sequenced in a study of tumour-infiltrating T cells in Burkitt lymphoma. Profiled with immunoSEQ multiplex PCR; TCRdb holds only in-frame clones, not every one. The sample shows around 46,000 clones, around 30% of them seen only once. The sequenced sample consisted of tumor tissue. The receptors were gathered from a human donor with Burkitt lymphoma.

The chain carries TRBV4-3 and TRBJ2-2; no definite D call. V dropped 3 bases and J dropped 8 bases, with 4 bases sitting between them. Germline CDR1 LGHNA, CDR2 YSLEER. The CDR3 spans 11 residues. The CDR3 DNA reads as TGCGCCAGCAGCCAGAGGGGGGAGCTGTTTTTT. This codes for CASSQRGELFF.

This clone was observed a few times. The J gene is TRBJ2-2, the V gene TRBV5-1, with a tentative D call TRBD1 (6 bases). The CDR3 has 17 residues. Trimming left V 1 base short and J 3 bases short, with 16 bases between. Germline CDR1 and CDR2: SGHRS and YFSETQ. This CDR3 is CASSLQPEGHYTGELFF. Here the CDR3 DNA reads TGCGCCAGCAGCTTGCAGCCCGAGGGACACTACACCGGGGAGCTGTTTTTT.

This clone has more than one count but fewer than ten. The V gene is TRBV19, the J gene TRBJ1-1; D is unclear. Deletions cut 6 bases from V and 4 bases from J, with 15 bases between. Germline values: CDR1 LNHDA, CDR2 SQIVND (reference sequence). The CDR3 is 14 residues long. This chain's CDR3 is CASSPIGRTTEAFF. The CDR3 DNA sequence: TGTGCCAGTAGCCCAATTGGCAGGACCACTGAAGCTTTCTTT.

The chain uses TRBV19 and TRBJ1-5, with 7 bases aligning to TRBD1. V lost 5 bases, J lost 2 bases, and 9 bases stayed unmatched. The CDR3 totals 16 residues. From germline, CDR1 is LNHDA and CDR2 SQIVND (reference sequence). CDR3 nucleotides: TGTGCCAGTAGTCGACCCCAGGGGGTGGGCAATCAGCCCCAGCATTTT. This codes for CASSRPQGVGNQPQHF.

CDR3 in DNA: TGTGCCAGCAGTTACTCAATGGGGGGCTGGTATTTT. This sequence encodes CASSYSMGGWYF. J is TRBJ2-3 and V is TRBV6-5; either TRBD1 or TRBD2 may supply D (6 bases each). Trimming took 0 bases from V and 14 from J, leaving 12 bases between them. Germline values: CDR1 MNHEY, CDR2 SVGAGI. This CDR3 contains 12 residues.

This clone was seen a single time. A much larger clone is a single base away; this may be a read error. V gene TRBV5-4 combines with J gene TRBJ2-7, with D maybe TRBD1 (6 bases). The CDR3 consists of 14 residues. Germline CDR1 SGHNT, CDR2 YYREEE (reference sequence). Trimming shortened V by 0 bases and J by 2 bases, and 9 bases separated the two germline ends. CDR3 amino acids: CASSLGQETYEQYF. CDR3 bases: TGTGCCAGCAGCTTGGGACAGGAAACCTACGAGCAGTACTTC.

The rearrangement uses TRBV5-1 and TRBJ2-7, with D possibly TRBD1 on 5 matching bases. Germline assignment: CDR1 SGHRS and CDR2 YFSETQ. V lost 1 base to trimming and J lost 0 bases, with 8 bases between them. The CDR3 loop spans 14 amino acids. The CDR3 protein is CASSLYRSSYEQYF. In DNA, the CDR3 is TGCGCCAGCAGCTTGTACAGGAGCTCCTACGAGCAGTACTTC.

This clone was detected a few times. The chain combines TRBV5-1 with TRBJ1-2; no reliable D call. Germline CDR1 is SGHRS and CDR2 is YFSETQ. The CDR3 is 13 amino acids. Trimming took 4 bases from V and 8 from J, leaving 15 bases between them. CDR3 DNA: TGCGCCAGCAGCCAGGATGTTCCGGGCGGCTACACCTTC. The encoded protein is CASSQDVPGGYTF.

The CDR3, as DNA: TGCGCCAGCAGCTTGGTGGGGGGGTATAATTCACCCCTCCACTTT. It yields the protein CASSLVGGYNSPLHF. The chain couples TRBV5-1 to TRBJ1-6, with D possibly being TRBD1 (5 bases). This CDR3 contains 15 residues. Trimming cost V 0 bases and J 4 bases, with 8 bases left between them. Germline assignment: CDR1 SGHRS and CDR2 YFSETQ.

V gene TRBV5-4 combines with J gene TRBJ2-2; 10 bases line up with TRBD2. CDR1 and CDR2 (germline): SGHNT, YYREEE (reference sequence). V shed 7 bases and J 5 bases; nucleotides not matched to a gene: 5. CDR3 length: 14 amino acids. The CDR3 reads CASGLAGATGELFF. The CDR3 DNA reads TGTGCCAGCGGCCTAGCGGGGGCTACCGGGGAGCTGTTTTTT.

The chain couples TRBV6-5 to TRBJ1-5; no reliable D call. This CDR3 has 15 residues. With 5 bases removed from V and 0 bases from J, the gap between germline ends came to 11 bases. Per germline, CDR1 MNHEY and CDR2 SVGAGI. The CDR3 is CASSLTRYSNQPQHF. CDR3 bases: TGTGCCAGCAGTCTAACCCGTTATAGCAATCAGCCCCAGCATTTT.

This chain joins TRBV29-1 and TRBJ1-2; 11 bases agree with TRBD1. This CDR3 region has 14 residues. With V trimmed by 7 bases and J by 0 bases, 4 bases remained unmatched. CDR1 SQVTM and CDR2 ANQGSEA come from the germline V gene. This CDR3 is CSAGTGGANYGYTF. The CDR3 DNA reads TGCAGCGCTGGGACAGGGGGAGCTAACTATGGCTACACCTTC.

This clone appeared a few times. The rearrangement joins TRBV6-5 to TRBJ1-1; 8 positions agree with TRBD1. CDR1 and CDR2 (germline): MNHEY, SVGAGI. The V gene end was trimmed by 5 bases and the J gene end by 4 bases; junction bases not matched to a gene: 6. This CDR3 contains 14 residues. CDR3 sequence reads: CASSVTGARTEAFF. CDR3 nucleotide sequence: TGTGCCAGCAGTGTGACAGGGGCCCGCACTGAAGCTTTCTTT.

This clone was seen a few times. The V and J genes are TRBV14 and TRBJ1-1, with D unresolved. V was pared by 3 bases and J by 5 bases, with 19 bases between. There are 16 residues in the CDR3. Germline CDR1 reads SGHDN; CDR2 reads FVKESK. CDR3: CASSHSPTVMGTEAFF. CDR3 nucleotides: TGTGCCAGCAGCCACTCCCCGACCGTTATGGGGACTGAAGCTTTCTTT.

This clone was counted once. V and J are TRBV18 and TRBJ2-7; tentatively, D is TRBD1 or TRBD2 (5 bases each). The CDR3 is made up of 16 amino acids. V was clipped by 4 bases and J by 0 bases, with 16 bases between them. Germline values: CDR1 KGHSH, CDR2 LQKENI. CDR3 amino acids: CASSRGGKLSSYEQYF. DNA of the CDR3: TGTGCCAGCTCACGTGGGGGTAAATTGTCCTCCTACGAGCAGTACTTC.

Only a few counts were recorded for this clone. The chain carries TRBV6-6 and TRBJ1-1; 7 nucleotides line up with TRBD1. The CDR3 sequence is 13 residues long. Per the germline V gene, CDR1 is MNHNY and CDR2 is SVGAGI (reference sequence). V lost 5 bases to trimming and J lost 4 bases; unmatched junction nucleotides: 4. DNA for the CDR3: TGTGCCAGCAGTAAACACAGGGGCACTGAAGCTTTCTTT. Translated: CASSKHRGTEAFF.

The chain recombines TRBV14 with TRBJ1-2, with no clear D. The CDR3 is 15 residues long. Germline loops: CDR1 SGHDN, CDR2 FVKESK. The ends were cut back, 7 bases at V and 3 bases at J, with 18 bases in the middle. The CDR3 loop reads CASISNPSHYYGYTF. DNA of the CDR3: TGTGCCAGCATTTCGAACCCATCGCATTACTATGGCTACACCTTC.

CDR3: CASSPPPRGEQFF. In DNA, the CDR3 is TGTGCCAGCTCACCACCCCCCCGAGGTGAGCAGTTCTTC. The V and J genes are TRBV18 and TRBJ2-1, with unresolved D. CDR1 is KGHSH, CDR2 LQKENI, per germline. The germline V and J ends were trimmed by 0 bases and 9 bases, with 9 bases remaining between them. The CDR3 is made up of 13 amino acids.

This clone was counted between two and nine times. The chain uses TRBV4-1 and TRBJ2-2; TRBD1 aligns across 8 bases. J was trimmed by 7 bases and V by 2 bases; bases with no gene match: 9. The V gene's germline CDR1 is MGHRA and CDR2 YSYEKL. The CDR3 is 16 residues long. The CDR3 DNA is TGCGCCAGCAGCCAAAGCAGACAGGGGCTTGGCGGGGAGCTGTTTTTT. Its protein product is CASSQSRQGLGGELFF.

The genes are TRBV7-2 and TRBJ2-1; TRBD2 agrees at 7 bases. V was pared by 4 bases and J by 6 bases, with 15 bases of the junction left unmatched. Per the germline V gene, CDR1 is SGHTA and CDR2 is FQGNSA. The CDR3 covers 17 residues. CDR3 bases: TGTGCCAGCAGCTATCTTTCCAGGACTAGAGGACTCAATGAGCAGTTCTTC. Translation: CASSYLSRTRGLNEQFF.

This clone was detected a few times. The rearrangement joins TRBV6-6 to TRBJ2-7; D not certain. V dropped 2 bases and J dropped 3 bases, with 17 bases sitting between them. CDR3 length equals 16 residues. Germline V lookup: CDR1 MNHNY, CDR2 SVGAGI (reference sequence). CDR3 amino acids: CASSYGPATPSYEQYF. In DNA, the CDR3 is TGTGCCAGCAGTTACGGGCCAGCTACTCCAAGCTACGAGCAGTACTTC.

The chain links TRBV19 to TRBJ1-2; 7 positions match TRBD1. Trimming cost V 5 bases and J 1 base; bases outside gene matches: 7. CDR1 is LNHDA and CDR2 is SQIVND in the germline V gene (reference sequence). The CDR3 has 15 residues. The DNA of the CDR3 is TGTGCCAGTAGTCCGACCCGGACAGGTAACTATGGCTACACCTTC. It translates to CASSPTRTGNYGYTF.

V and J are TRBV4-2 and TRBJ1-4; weak D call: TRBD1 (5 bases). V was pared by 0 bases and J by 8 bases, with 10 bases between. The CDR3 is 14 amino acids. CDR1 is LGHNA and CDR2 is YNFKEQ in the germline V gene. CDR3 residues: CASSQDTGGEKLFF. In nucleotides, the CDR3 is TGTGCCAGCAGCCAAGATACAGGAGGGGAAAAACTGTTTTTT.

The V gene is TRBV6-1, the J gene TRBJ1-4, with 9 bases lining up with TRBD1. Germline V gene sequence: CDR1 MNHNS, CDR2 SASEGT. V gave up 11 bases and J gave up 6 bases; unmatched junction bases: 7. This CDR3 comprises 13 residues. CDR3 protein: CASLGQGHEKLFF. The CDR3 nucleotides read TGTGCCTCTTTGGGACAGGGCCATGAAAAACTGTTTTTT.

This clone was recorded a few times. The V gene is TRBV30, the J gene TRBJ1-4, with D unresolved. This CDR3 region has 14 residues. Deletions cut 0 bases from V and 9 bases from J, with 14 bases between. The germline gives CDR1 GTSNPN, CDR2 SVGIG (reference sequence). This CDR3 reads CAWSVLGPPKKLFF. The CDR3 coding sequence is TGTGCCTGGAGTGTACTTGGGCCACCGAAAAAACTGTTTTTT.

This clone has a handful of counts. The rearrangement uses TRBV10-3 and TRBJ1-1; D unresolved. Germline V gene sequence: CDR1 ENHRY, CDR2 SYGVKD. Trimming stripped 10 bases from V and 7 bases from J, with 13 bases between. The CDR3 is 11 amino acids. The CDR3 here is CATVESGEAFF. The CDR3 DNA reads as TGTGCCACCGTGGAATCGGGTGAAGCTTTCTTT.

The gene calls are TRBV18 and TRBJ2-1; perhaps TRBD1 as D (5 bases). There are 13 residues in the CDR3. V was cut by 0 bases and J by 6 bases, with 6 bases left in between. Germline V gene lookup returns CDR1 KGHSH and CDR2 LQKENI. The CDR3 nucleotides are TGTGCCAGCTCACCACCAGGGGCCAATGAGCAGTTCTTC. The encoded protein is CASSPPGANEQFF. The variable domain in full, with the rest retrieved from reference TRBV18 and TRBJ2-1, is NAGVMQNPRHLVRRRGQEARLRCSPMKGHSHVYWYRQLPEEGLKFMVYLQKENIIDESGMPKERFSAEFPKEGPSILRIQQVVRGDSAAYFCASSPPGANEQFFGPGTRLTVL.

This chain uses TRBV6-1 with TRBJ2-5; D is possibly TRBD2 (6 bases). The CDR3 has 13 amino acids. V shed 7 bases and J shed 7 bases, with 16 bases lying between them. Germline V gene lookup returns CDR1 MNHNS and CDR2 SASEGT. The CDR3 nucleotides are TGTGCCAGCACAGGAGGCTGGGGAGGGACCCAGTACTTC. Residues: CASTGGWGGTQYF.

The CDR3 protein is CATSIGGARTEAFF. The CDR3 region has the DNA TGTGCCACCAGCATCGGGGGGGCTCGGACTGAAGCTTTCTTT. The chain has TRBV15 and TRBJ1-1, with a weak D call TRBD1 (6 bases). Germline V gene lookup returns CDR1 LNHNV and CDR2 YYDKDF (reference sequence). Trimming pared 4 bases from V and 5 bases from J, leaving 14 bases between. This CDR3 is 14 amino acids long.

The chain is built from TRBV9 and TRBJ2-7; D unclear. Germline CDR1 is SGDLS and CDR2 is YYNGEE. This CDR3 region has 14 residues. Deletions cut 0 bases from V and 0 bases from J, with 7 bases between. The CDR3 sequence: CASSVVGSSYEQYF. In DNA, the CDR3 is TGTGCCAGCAGCGTAGTCGGCAGCTCCTACGAGCAGTACTTC.

J is TRBJ1-2 and V is TRBV12-2. TRBV12-2 is deemed a pseudogene. The CDR3 loop spans 17 amino acids. In DNA, the CDR3 is TGTGCAAGTCGCTTACCCCGACCCTGGGGGGCGCGGAAGGGCTACACCTTC. It codes for CASRLPRPWGARKGYTF.